The following is a TCR beta chain sequence with its context. The antigen is not known. Individual cDNA molecules each carried unique molecular identifiers attached by the library. How the authors handled the data: Sampled TCR counts reached a median of around 94,000 per sample, with values ranging from about 20,000 to 700,000. TCRdb redid the calling of the 5' RACE reads with MiXCR, one entry per CDR3 protein. TCRdb, rather than the study authors, made the V and J calls. This table has roughly 81,000 distinct CDR3 sequences, 15% to 20% appearing once. Sequencing started from total RNA isolated from unfractionated whole blood. The sample is drawn from a study of human T cells and chemical hapten exposure. Study-level information: From small differences in pooled library volume came most of the variation in per-sample TCR yields. The study's findings and limits: After DPC sensitization, TCRs above 1 in 1000 frequency showed no change.

V was trimmed by 6 bases and J by 1 base, leaving 18 bases between them. This CDR3 comprises 15 residues. In germline, CDR1 is DFQATT, CDR2 SNEGSKA (reference sequence). The sequence was collected from a female donor in good health. The chain couples TRBV20-1 to TRBJ1-1; D perhaps matches TRBD1 (5 bases). The CDR3 reads CSAEGWGVENTEAFF. The CDR3 region has the DNA TGCAGTGCCGAAGGTTGGGGGGTCGAGAACACTGAAGCTTTCTTT.